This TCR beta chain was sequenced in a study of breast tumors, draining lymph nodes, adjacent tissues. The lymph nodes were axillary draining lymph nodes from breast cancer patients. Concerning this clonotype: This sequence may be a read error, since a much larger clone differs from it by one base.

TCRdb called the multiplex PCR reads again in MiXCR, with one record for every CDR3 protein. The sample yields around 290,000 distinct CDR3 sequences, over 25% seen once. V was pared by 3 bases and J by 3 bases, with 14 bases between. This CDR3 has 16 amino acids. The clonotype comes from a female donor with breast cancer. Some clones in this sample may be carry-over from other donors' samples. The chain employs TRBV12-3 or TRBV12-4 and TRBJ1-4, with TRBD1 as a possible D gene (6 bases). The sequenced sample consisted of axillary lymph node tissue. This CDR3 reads CASSFYRGPANEKLFF. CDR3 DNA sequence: TGTGCCAGCAGTTTCTATCGGGGGCCGGCTAATGAAAAACTGTTTTTT.